This TCR beta chain was documented in a study of technical replicates of blood from several donors. Germline-derived CDR1 and CDR2 are SEHNR and FQNEAQ (reference sequence). The CDR3 is made up of 16 amino acids. The trim removed 3 bases at V and 3 bases at J, leaving 9 bases unmatched. Method: immunoSEQ multiplex PCR; TCRdb's copy keeps in-frame clones and lacks some. The sample includes roughly 69,000 clones, around 87% of them seen just once. The TCR sequence derives from a human donor in good health. Some clones in this sample may be carry-over from other donors' samples. V and J are TRBV7-9 and TRBJ1-1; 8 bases align to TRBD1. The sequenced sample consisted of PBMCs. The DNA for the CDR3 is TGTGCCAGCAGCTTTAGTCAGGGGGCGCTGGACACTGAAGCTTTCTTT. It yields the protein CASSFSQGALDTEAFF.